The 13 T cell receptor beta chains below come from one sample, sequenced in a study of blood T cells in healthy people across ages. It was with a sample-barcoded 5' primer and a J-beta primer mix that a second PCR of about 7 to 12 cycles was run. TCRdb itself ran the 5' RACE reads through MiXCR, one entry per CDR3 protein. The sample holds 700,000 to 850,000 distinct CDR3 sequences; approximately 35% are singletons and the top ten take over 10%. Sequencing was carried out using blood. The receptors stem from a man aged 18 to 29 in good health.

This clonotype turned up a few times. The CDR3 DNA reads TGTGCCAGCAAGGCAGCCGCACCCGGGGAGCTGTTTTTT. Translation: CASKAAAPGELFF. The chain couples TRBV6-6 to TRBJ2-2; D is undetermined. This CDR3 contains 13 residues. Per germline, CDR1 MNHNY and CDR2 SVGAGI (reference sequence). Trimming took 7 bases from V and 6 from J, leaving 12 bases between them.

Notes on this clonotype: Compared with germline, one end of the junction differs, possibly owing to a read error. The chain combines TRBV5-1 with TRBJ2-5, with TRBD2 as a possible D gene (5 bases). Germline CDR1 is SGHRS and CDR2 is YFSETQ. The CDR3 covers 14 residues. The CDR3 spells CTSSRRRDSGTQYF. The DNA for the CDR3 is TGCACCAGCAGCCGTAGACGGGATTCGGGGACCCAGTACTTC. The full variable domain, its missing parts supplied by reference TRBV5-1 and TRBJ2-5, is KAGVTQTPRYLIKTRGQQVTLSCSPISGHRSVSWYQQTPGQGLQFLFEYFSETQRNKGNFPGRFSGRQFSNSRSEMNVSTLELGDSALYLCTSSRRRDSGTQYFGPGTRLLVL.

This clonotype has just a few counts. The chain combines TRBV7-2 with TRBJ1-6, with a tentative D call TRBD1 (5 bases). Germline lookup yields CDR1 SGHTA and CDR2 FQGNSA. V was trimmed by 3 bases and J by 2 bases, leaving 14 bases between them. CDR3 length: 17 amino acids. The chain's CDR3 is CASSFGQEGPYNSPLHF. In DNA form, the CDR3 reads TGTGCCAGCAGCTTTGGCCAAGAGGGACCCTATAATTCACCCCTCCACTTT.

A few counts support this clonotype. A single base separates this from a much larger clone, so it may be a read error. This chain joins TRBV20-1 and TRBJ2-5; unclear D gene. V dropped 0 bases and J dropped 6 bases, with 5 bases sitting between them. The CDR3 runs to 11 residues. Germline assignment: CDR1 DFQATT and CDR2 SNEGSKA (reference sequence). The CDR3: CSAREVKTQYF. As DNA, the CDR3 is TGCAGTGCTAGAGAGGTCAAGACCCAGTACTTC.

Comment on this clonotype: A much larger clone lies a single base off, so this may be a read error. CDR3 coding DNA: TGTGCCAGCAGTTCCGTTGACAGGTCCGGGCAGTTCTTC. It is translated as CASSSVDRSGQFF. This chain connects TRBV6-5 to TRBJ2-1, with D possibly matching TRBD1 (6 bases). The CDR3 is 13 residues long. Germline V gives CDR1 MNHEY, CDR2 SVGAGI. Trimming shortened V by 4 bases and J by 12 bases, and 16 bases separated the two germline ends.

This clonotype turned up a few times. The V call is TRBV4-2, the J call TRBJ1-1, with 7 bases identical to TRBD1. The junction had 9 bases not matched to a gene; V was cut back by 4 bases and J by 4 bases. The germline gives CDR1 LGHNA, CDR2 YNFKEQ. This CDR3 is built from 15 residues. CDR3 loop: CASSLEGGLFTEAFF. The DNA of the CDR3 is TGTGCCAGCAGCCTCGAAGGGGGCTTATTCACTGAAGCTTTCTTT.

Notes on this clonotype: A much larger clone differs from this one at a single base, so this may be a read error. V usage is TRBV20-1 and J usage is TRBJ1-1; TRBD1 matches 7 bases. V shed 4 bases and J 4 bases; nucleotides not matched to a gene: 15. The CDR3 is 16 residues long. In germline, CDR1 is DFQATT, CDR2 SNEGSKA (reference sequence). This chain's CDR3 is CSATDEYYRGITEAFF. The CDR3 DNA is TGCAGTGCTACAGATGAATATTACAGGGGAATCACTGAAGCTTTCTTT.

This clonotype was counted a few times. The V and J genes are TRBV25-1 and TRBJ2-3; unclear D gene. This CDR3 region has 11 residues. V was pared by 4 bases and J by 4 bases, with 3 bases between. CDR1 is MGHDK, CDR2 SYGVNS, per germline. The CDR3 sequence: CASSAPDTQYF. CDR3 bases: TGTGCCAGCAGTGCTCCAGATACGCAGTATTTT.

The chain employs TRBV9 and TRBJ2-7; 7 bases line up with TRBD1. J was trimmed by 7 bases and V by 2 bases; bases with no gene match: 12. The germline gives CDR1 SGDLS, CDR2 YYNGEE. This CDR3 spans 15 amino acids. The CDR3: CASSVGTEPYNEQYF. The CDR3 nucleotides are TGTGCCAGCAGCGTCGGGACAGAACCCTACAATGAGCAGTACTTC.

Worth noting for this clonotype: A much larger clone is a single base away; this may be a read error. The DNA for the CDR3 is TGTGCCACCAGTGATCCCACAGGGGCGGATGATGAGCAGTTCTTC. Translation gives CATSDPTGADDEQFF. The genes are TRBV24-1 and TRBJ2-1; 7 positions match TRBD1. V trimming: 3 bases; J trimming: 8 bases; junction bases outside the gene matches: 9. Germline V gene data show CDR1 as KGHDR and CDR2 as SFDVKD. CDR3 length: 15 amino acids.

The chain has TRBV5-1 and TRBJ1-4; TRBD1 might be the D (6 bases). Per germline, CDR1 SGHRS and CDR2 YFSETQ. V shed 0 bases and J shed 6 bases, with 12 bases lying between them. The CDR3 is made up of 15 amino acids. The CDR3 region is CASSLEAGEDEKLFF. CDR3 sequence (DNA): TGCGCCAGCAGCTTGGAGGCAGGGGAGGATGAAAAACTGTTTTTT.

The chain combines TRBV5-1 with TRBJ2-1, with D perhaps matching TRBD2 (7 bases). Germline V gene lookup returns CDR1 SGHRS and CDR2 YFSETQ. Trimming took off 5 bases at V and 2 bases at J, with 11 bases between the two ends. This CDR3 has 14 amino acids. The CDR3: CASRRGGAYNEQFF. The CDR3 DNA sequence: TGCGCCAGCAGAAGGGGGGGGGCCTACAATGAGCAGTTCTTC.

This chain uses TRBV7-2 with TRBJ2-1, with D perhaps matching TRBD1 (6 bases). Germline-derived CDR1 and CDR2 are SGHTA and FQGNSA. Trimming removed 1 base from V and 5 bases from J, with 12 bases in between. The CDR3 loop spans 15 amino acids. CDR3 sequence (DNA): TGTGCCAGCAGCTTAGGCTACAGGGTTAACAATGAGCAGTTCTTC. Its translation is CASSLGYRVNNEQFF.